The clone carrying this TCR beta chain showed up many times. TCRdb reprocessed the RT-PCR reads via MiXCR and lists one record per CDR3 protein. The sample holds 450,000 to 600,000 distinct CDR3 sequences, roughly 7.9% seen once. The sample is drawn from a study of response to subunit inactivated influenza vaccine. With V trimmed by 4 bases and J by 4 bases, 5 bases remained unmatched. Germline V lookup: CDR1 SGHRS, CDR2 YFSETQ. The CDR3 is 14 amino acids. The sequence derives from a man aged 50-75 years who received an inactivated influenza vaccine. The rearrangement links TRBV5-1 to TRBJ1-2, with 9 nucleotides matching TRBD1. Specimen: PBMCs from blood, collected around 25 months after vaccination. The CDR3 protein is CASSPGTGSYGYTF. In DNA, the CDR3 is TGCGCCAGCAGCCCTGGGACAGGGAGCTATGGCTACACCTTC.